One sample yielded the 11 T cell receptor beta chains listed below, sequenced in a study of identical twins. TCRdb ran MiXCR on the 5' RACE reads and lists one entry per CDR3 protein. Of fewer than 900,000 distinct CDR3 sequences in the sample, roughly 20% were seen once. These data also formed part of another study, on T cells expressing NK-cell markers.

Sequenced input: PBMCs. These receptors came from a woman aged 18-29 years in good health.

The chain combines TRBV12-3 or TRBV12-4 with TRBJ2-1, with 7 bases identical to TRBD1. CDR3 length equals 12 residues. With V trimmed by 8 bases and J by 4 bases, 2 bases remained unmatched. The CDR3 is CASADRYNEQFF. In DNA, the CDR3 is TGTGCCAGCGCGGACAGGTACAATGAGCAGTTCTTC.

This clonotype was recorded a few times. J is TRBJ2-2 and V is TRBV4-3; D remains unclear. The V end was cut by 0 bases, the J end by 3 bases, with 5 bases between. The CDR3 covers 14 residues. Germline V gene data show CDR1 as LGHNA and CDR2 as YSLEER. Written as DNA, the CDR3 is TGCGCCAGCAGCCAAGATTCGGACACCGGGGAGCTGTTTTTT. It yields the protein CASSQDSDTGELFF.

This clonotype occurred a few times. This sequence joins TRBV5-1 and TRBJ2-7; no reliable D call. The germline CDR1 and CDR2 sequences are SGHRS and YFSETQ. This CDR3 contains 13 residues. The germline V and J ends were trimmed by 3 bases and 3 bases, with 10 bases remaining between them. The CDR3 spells CASSWKPDYEQYF. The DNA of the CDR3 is TGCGCCAGCAGCTGGAAGCCTGACTACGAGCAGTACTTC.

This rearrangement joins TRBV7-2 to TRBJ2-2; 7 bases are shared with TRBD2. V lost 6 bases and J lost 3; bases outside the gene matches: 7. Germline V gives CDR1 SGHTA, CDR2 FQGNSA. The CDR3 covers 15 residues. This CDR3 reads CASRNWAGDTGELFF. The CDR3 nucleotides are TGTGCCAGCAGGAACTGGGCGGGAGACACCGGGGAGCTGTTTTTT.

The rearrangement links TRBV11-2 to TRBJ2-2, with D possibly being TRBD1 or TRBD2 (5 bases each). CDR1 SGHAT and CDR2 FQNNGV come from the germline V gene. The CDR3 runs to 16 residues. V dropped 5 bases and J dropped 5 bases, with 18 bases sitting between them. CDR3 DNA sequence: TGTGCCAGCAGCACACTTGGGACCCCGGAGACCGGGGAGCTGTTTTTT. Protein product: CASSTLGTPETGELFF.

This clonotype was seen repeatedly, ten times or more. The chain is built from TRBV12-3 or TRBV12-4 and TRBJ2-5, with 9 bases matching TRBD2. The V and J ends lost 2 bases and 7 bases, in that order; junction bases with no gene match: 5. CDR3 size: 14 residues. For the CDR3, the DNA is TGTGCCAGCAGTTTAAATAGCGGGGGTGGGACCCAGTACTTC. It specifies CASSLNSGGGTQYF.

This CDR3 reads CAISEGTSGNEQFF. Written as DNA, the CDR3 is TGTGCCATCAGTGAAGGGACTAGCGGCAATGAGCAGTTCTTC. This chain links TRBV10-3 with TRBJ2-1, with TRBD2 matching over 11 bases. CDR1 ENHRY and CDR2 SYGVKD come from the germline V gene. This CDR3 has 14 residues. The V segment lost 3 bases and the J segment 6 bases; nucleotides outside the gene matches: 1.

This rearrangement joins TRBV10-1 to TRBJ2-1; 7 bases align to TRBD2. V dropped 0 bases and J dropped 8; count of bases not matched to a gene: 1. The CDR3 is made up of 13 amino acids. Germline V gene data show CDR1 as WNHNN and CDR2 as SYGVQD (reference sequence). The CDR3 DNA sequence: TGCGCCAGCAGTGAGTCGGCGGGGGATGAGCAGTTCTTC. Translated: CASSESAGDEQFF.

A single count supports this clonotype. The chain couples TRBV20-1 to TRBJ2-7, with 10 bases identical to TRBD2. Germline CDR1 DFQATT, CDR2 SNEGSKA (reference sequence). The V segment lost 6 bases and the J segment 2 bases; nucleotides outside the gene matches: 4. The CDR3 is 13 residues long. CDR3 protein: CSALSGGAYEQYF. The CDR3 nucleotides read TGCAGTGCCCTGAGCGGGGGGGCCTACGAGCAGTACTTC.

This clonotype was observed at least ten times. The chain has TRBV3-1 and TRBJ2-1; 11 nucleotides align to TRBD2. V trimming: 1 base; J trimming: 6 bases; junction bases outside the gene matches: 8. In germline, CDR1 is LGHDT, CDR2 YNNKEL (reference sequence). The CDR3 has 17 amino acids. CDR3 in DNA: TGTGCCAGCAGCCAAGCACCGCTAGCGGGGGGTCCCAATGAGCAGTTCTTC. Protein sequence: CASSQAPLAGGPNEQFF.

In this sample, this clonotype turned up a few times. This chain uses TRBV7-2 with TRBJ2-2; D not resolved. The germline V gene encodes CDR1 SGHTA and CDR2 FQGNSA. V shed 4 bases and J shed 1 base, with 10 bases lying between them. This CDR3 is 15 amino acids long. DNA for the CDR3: TGTGCCAGCAGCTCCCGGACGGTGAACACCGGGGAGCTGTTTTTT. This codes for CASSSRTVNTGELFF.